A single sample is the source of the 26 T cell receptor beta chains below, sequenced in a study of shared clonotypes between healthy human individuals. Libraries were prepared by immunoSEQ multiplex PCR; TCRdb keeps only in-frame clonotypes and omits some of them. Of roughly 640,000 clones listed, approximately 79% are singletons. The specimen was memory CD4+ T cells sorted from blood. The sample's subset: CD45RA-negative fraction. All receptors derive from a woman aged 25 to 39 in good health.

The chain joins TRBV29-1 to TRBJ2-7, with 10 bases aligning to TRBD1. The CDR3 extends over 12 amino acids. The germline gives CDR1 SQVTM, CDR2 ANQGSEA. J gave up 7 bases and V 7 bases, and 7 bases lay outside the gene matches. The CDR3 region has the DNA TGCAGCGCCCGACAGGGGGCGGGTGAGCAGTACTTC. Protein product: CSARQGAGEQYF.

The chain links TRBV28 to TRBJ2-1; D unclear. The CDR3 sequence is 15 residues long. V lost 6 bases, J lost 1 base, and 13 bases lay in between. Germline CDR1 MDHEN, CDR2 SYDVKM. The CDR3, as DNA: TGTGCCAGCAGCAAAGTGGGCGGTTCCTACAATGAGCAGTTCTTC. Amino acids: CASSKVGGSYNEQFF.

Here the CDR3 reads CSVALLAGEDTQYF. The DNA of the CDR3 is TGCAGCGTTGCGTTGCTAGCGGGAGAAGATACGCAGTATTTT. This chain uses TRBV29-1 with TRBJ2-3; TRBD2 agrees at 10 bases. There are 14 residues in the CDR3. Germline CDR1 SQVTM, CDR2 ANQGSEA. V shed 4 bases, J shed 5 bases, and the junction held 6 bases outside the gene matches.

The chain recombines TRBV2 with TRBJ2-7, with unresolved D. Trimming removed 4 bases at V and 6 bases at J, with 7 bases between. This CDR3 comprises 11 residues. Germline V gene lookup returns CDR1 SNHLY and CDR2 FYNNEI. The chain's CDR3 is CASSGAIEQYF. The CDR3 coding sequence is TGTGCCAGCAGTGGAGCTATCGAGCAGTACTTC.

The chain couples TRBV2 to TRBJ1-5; D unresolved. This CDR3 is 12 amino acids long. Between the trimmed V and J ends, which lost 6 bases and 8 bases, there was a span of 11 bases. The germline CDR1 and CDR2 sequences are SNHLY and FYNNEI. The CDR3 coding sequence is TGTGCCAGCAGCCTTCAAGGTGAGCCCCAGCATTTT. Its protein product is CASSLQGEPQHF.

This chain links TRBV28 with TRBJ2-1; 8 bases fit TRBD2. Germline V lookup: CDR1 MDHEN, CDR2 SYDVKM. V was clipped by 3 bases and J by 5 bases; unmatched bases: 15. CDR3 length: 18 amino acids. The CDR3 nucleotides are TGTGCCAGCAGTTTTCCCCCCGCGAGCGGGGGTAAGAACAATGAGCAGTTCTTC. Translated: CASSFPPASGGKNNEQFF.

This clone was observed at least ten times. The rearrangement uses TRBV11-2 and TRBJ1-1; D unresolved. The germline V gene has CDR1 SGHAT and CDR2 FQNNGV. Trimming pared 5 bases from V and 3 bases from J, leaving 10 bases between. The CDR3 has 13 residues. CDR3 DNA: TGTGCCAGCAGCCTGGGGATTTACACTGAAGCTTTCTTT. The encoded protein is CASSLGIYTEAFF.

The chain joins TRBV29-1 to TRBJ1-1; 9 bases agree with TRBD1. Looked up from germline, CDR1 is SQVTM and CDR2 is ANQGSEA. This CDR3 is 13 amino acids long. The V segment lost 7 bases and the J segment 3 bases; nucleotides outside the gene matches: 6. CDR3 nucleotides: TGCAGCGCTGGACAGGGGAGGGACACTGAAGCTTTCTTT. As protein: CSAGQGRDTEAFF.

The chain uses TRBV13 and TRBJ2-7, with D perhaps given as TRBD1 or TRBD2 (5 bases each). The CDR3 contains 14 residues. V lost 1 base to trimming and J lost 2 bases, with 9 bases between them. Germline loops: CDR1 PRHDT, CDR2 FYEKMQ (reference sequence). The CDR3 loop is CASSLDGDPYEQYF. The CDR3 DNA reads as TGTGCCAGCAGCTTAGACGGGGACCCCTACGAGCAGTACTTC.

The V and J genes are TRBV7-6 and TRBJ1-1; D ambiguous. Trimming removed 5 bases at V and 5 bases at J, with 12 bases between. The length of the CDR3 is 13 residues. Germline assignment: CDR1 SGHVS and CDR2 FNYEAQ. This chain's CDR3 is CASSRGGRTEAFF. CDR3 in DNA: TGTGCCAGCAGCCGCGGCGGGCGAACTGAAGCTTTCTTT.

The rearrangement links TRBV29-1 to TRBJ1-1; TRBD1 is a possible D gene (5 bases). This CDR3 has 13 residues. V shed 5 bases and J shed 0 bases, with 10 bases lying between them. Germline CDR1 is SQVTM and CDR2 is ANQGSEA. CDR3 in DNA: TGCAGCGTTCTGGGGGGTATGAACACTGAAGCTTTCTTT. As protein: CSVLGGMNTEAFF.

This clone was picked up a small number of times. The J gene is TRBJ2-1, the V gene TRBV18, with a possible D match to TRBD2 (5 bases). This CDR3 is 17 amino acids long. The V end lost 3 bases, the J end lost 0 bases, and 15 bases lay between the germline ends. CDR1 KGHSH and CDR2 LQKENI come from the germline V gene. DNA for the CDR3: TGTGCCAGCTCACCCCCAGACGGGGTCAGCTCCTACAATGAGCAGTTCTTC. Protein: CASSPPDGVSSYNEQFF.

This chain connects TRBV28 to TRBJ2-7, with 7 bases aligning to TRBD1. The CDR3 length is 14 residues. V shed 6 bases and J 2 bases; nucleotides not matched to a gene: 7. Germline CDR1 is MDHEN and CDR2 is SYDVKM. This chain's CDR3 is CASSHNDRAYEQYF. The CDR3 nucleotides read TGTGCCAGCAGCCACAACGACAGGGCCTACGAGCAGTACTTC.

This rearrangement joins TRBV28 to TRBJ1-5; 10 bases map to TRBD1. CDR1 is MDHEN, CDR2 SYDVKM, per germline. This CDR3 region has 17 residues. Losses at the gene ends were 2 bases for V and 0 bases for J; bases not matched to a gene: 4. The DNA for the CDR3 is TGTGCCAGCAGTTTAGGGACAGGGGCCAATAGCAATCAGCCCCAGCATTTT. Translated, it gives CASSLGTGANSNQPQHF.

The chain combines TRBV19 with TRBJ2-7; TRBD1 agrees at 11 bases. The CDR3 runs to 14 residues. Germline-derived CDR1 and CDR2 are LNHDA and SQIVND (reference sequence). With 6 bases clipped from V and 2 bases from J, the junction kept 3 bases outside the gene matches. The CDR3 spells CASSLDRGPYEQYF. The CDR3 DNA is TGTGCCAGTAGCCTGGACAGGGGGCCCTACGAGCAGTACTTC.

This chain links TRBV6-1 with TRBJ1-2, with no clear D. Germline loops: CDR1 MNHNS, CDR2 SASEGT. Trimming shortened V by 2 bases and J by 4 bases, and 14 bases separated the two germline ends. CDR3 length equals 15 residues. The CDR3 nucleotides read TGTGCCAGCAGTGAATTTAGCAGATCCTTCTATGGCTACACCTTC. Its translation is CASSEFSRSFYGYTF.

The rearrangement joins TRBV5-1 to TRBJ2-7, with TRBD2 matching over 10 bases. This CDR3 comprises 15 residues. Germline CDR1 is SGHRS and CDR2 is YFSETQ. The trim removed 3 bases at V and 3 bases at J, leaving 6 bases unmatched. DNA of the CDR3: TGCGCCAGCAGCTCCCGAGTAGCGGGAGGCTACGAGCAGTACTTC. This codes for CASSSRVAGGYEQYF.

This clone was counted between two and nine times. The chain has TRBV18 and TRBJ1-6; D remains unclear. The germline gives CDR1 KGHSH, CDR2 LQKENI. This CDR3 comprises 13 residues. The V and J ends lost 3 bases and 10 bases respectively, with 10 bases between them. The CDR3 is CASSPGVESPLHF. The CDR3 coding sequence is TGTGCCAGCTCACCTGGGGTAGAGTCACCCCTCCACTTT.

This sequence joins TRBV29-1 and TRBJ2-5; TRBD2 is a possible D gene (7 bases). The germline CDR1 and CDR2 sequences are SQVTM and ANQGSEA. The germline V and J ends were trimmed by 5 bases and 7 bases, with 17 bases remaining between them. CDR3 length: 13 amino acids. The CDR3 spells CSVNWGGEGTQYF. CDR3 nucleotides: TGCAGCGTTAATTGGGGGGGCGAGGGGACCCAGTACTTC.

The chain has TRBV28 and TRBJ2-3; possible D gene TRBD2, 6 bases. Germline V gene data show CDR1 as MDHEN and CDR2 as SYDVKM. V lost 6 bases to trimming and J lost 6 bases, with 19 bases between them. CDR3 length equals 15 residues. The CDR3 here is CASSELARGWDTQYF. The CDR3 DNA is TGTGCCAGCAGCGAACTAGCACGCGGTTGGGATACGCAGTATTTT.

This chain joins TRBV18 and TRBJ2-1; 8 bases align to TRBD1. Germline assignment: CDR1 KGHSH and CDR2 LQKENI. J was trimmed by 6 bases and V by 3 bases; bases with no gene match: 4. The CDR3 loop spans 14 amino acids. The CDR3: CASSPQGAGNEQFF. The CDR3 bases are TGTGCCAGCTCACCGCAGGGGGCGGGCAATGAGCAGTTCTTC.

V usage is TRBV25-1 and J usage is TRBJ2-7; 10 bases line up with TRBD1. This CDR3 has 15 residues. CDR1 is MGHDK, CDR2 SYGVNS, per germline. Trimming removed 1 base from V and 5 bases from J; junction bases left unmatched: 5. The chain's CDR3 is CASSEFGTGVHEQYF. The CDR3 coding sequence is TGTGCCAGCAGTGAATTCGGGACAGGGGTGCACGAGCAGTACTTC.

The J gene is TRBJ1-3, the V gene TRBV29-1, with D tentatively TRBD1 (6 bases). Trimming left V 4 bases short and J 4 bases short, with 11 bases between. The CDR3 is made up of 13 amino acids. Germline V gives CDR1 SQVTM, CDR2 ANQGSEA. CDR3 DNA sequence: TGCAGCGTTGTCCTACAGGGAGGAAACACCATATATTTT. Protein sequence: CSVVLQGGNTIYF.

Comments on this clone: This same CDR3 is encoded by further DNA sequences in the sample. The CDR3 here is CASSEVETQYF. The CDR3 bases are TGTGCCAGCAGTGAAGTGGAGACCCAGTACTTC. This chain links TRBV6-1 with TRBJ2-5; D is unresolved. Germline V gives CDR1 MNHNS, CDR2 SASEGT. The CDR3 length is 11 residues. V was shortened by 1 base and J by 5 bases, with 2 bases between the two germline ends.

The V gene is TRBV27, the J gene TRBJ2-1; 8 bases agree with TRBD2. This CDR3 has 14 residues. The V gene's germline CDR1 is MNHEY and CDR2 SMNVEV (reference sequence). Trimming cost V 0 bases and J 9 bases; bases outside gene matches: 4. The CDR3 sequence: CASSLSLAGPEQFF. The CDR3 DNA reads as TGTGCCAGCAGTTTATCGCTAGCGGGTCCTGAGCAGTTCTTC.

V is TRBV30 and J is TRBJ2-5, with D perhaps matching TRBD1 or TRBD2 (5 bases each). Germline V gives CDR1 GTSNPN, CDR2 SVGIG (reference sequence). V was clipped by 2 bases and J by 9 bases, with 16 bases between them. The CDR3 length is 13 residues. The CDR3 coding sequence is TGTGCCTGGAGTAAAGGGACCGCTAGGTCCCAGTACTTC. Its protein product is CAWSKGTARSQYF.